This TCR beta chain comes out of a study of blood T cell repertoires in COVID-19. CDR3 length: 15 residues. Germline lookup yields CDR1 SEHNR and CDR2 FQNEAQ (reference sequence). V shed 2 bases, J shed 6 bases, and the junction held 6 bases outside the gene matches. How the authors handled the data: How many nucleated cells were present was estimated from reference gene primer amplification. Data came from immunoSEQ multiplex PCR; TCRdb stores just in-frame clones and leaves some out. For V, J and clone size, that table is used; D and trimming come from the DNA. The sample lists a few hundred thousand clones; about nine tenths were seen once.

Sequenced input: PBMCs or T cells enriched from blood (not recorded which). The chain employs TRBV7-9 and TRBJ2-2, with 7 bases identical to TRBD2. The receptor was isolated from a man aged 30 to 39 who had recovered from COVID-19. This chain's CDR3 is CASSLRGVGAGELFF. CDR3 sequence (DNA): TGTGCCAGCAGCTTACGGGGGGTCGGTGCCGGGGAGCTGTTTTTT. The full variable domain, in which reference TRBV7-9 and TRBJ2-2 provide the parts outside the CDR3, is DTGVSQNPRHKITKRGQNVTFRCDPISEHNRLYWYRQTLGQGPEFLTYFQNEAQLEKSRLLSDRFSAERPKGSFSTLEIQRTEQGDSAMYLCASSLRGVGAGELFFGEGSRLTVL.